This T cell receptor (beta chain) was captured in a study of technical replicates of blood from a few donors. Sequencing was performed with immunoSEQ multiplex PCR; in TCRdb, only in-frame clones are kept and a portion is missing. Of 50,000 to 60,000 clones in the sample, over 85% were seen once. The clonotype originates from a human donor in good health. Some clones in this sample may be carry-over from other donors' samples. The sample consisted of PBMCs.

CDR3 sequence reads: CASSTTSGSNEQYF. The CDR3 bases are TGTGCCAGCTCAACCACTAGCGGGAGTAACGAGCAGTACTTC. The chain uses TRBV18 and TRBJ2-7; 11 bases fit TRBD2. V gave up 5 bases and J gave up 5 bases; unmatched junction bases: 5. CDR1 is KGHSH, CDR2 LQKENI, per germline. The CDR3 length is 14 residues.